The 21 T cell receptor beta chains in this list originate from one sample, sequenced in a study of response to subunit inactivated influenza vaccine. TCRdb re-analysed the RT-PCR reads in MiXCR, keeping a single row per CDR3 protein. The sample has hundreds of thousands of distinct CDR3 sequences; over 25% are singletons. The sample here was CD4+ T cells sorted from PBMCs, taken approximately 5 days after vaccination. The receptors here all came from a man aged 50 to 59 who received an inactivated influenza vaccine.

There are many counts of this clonotype. The V and J genes are TRBV7-9 and TRBJ1-1, with TRBD1 as a possible D gene (6 bases). The V gene lost 6 bases and the J gene lost 2 bases, with 13 bases spanning the gap. This CDR3 spans 14 amino acids. Germline-derived CDR1 and CDR2 are SEHNR and FQNEAQ (reference sequence). The CDR3 DNA reads TGTGCCAGCAGGAGAGGGGGTGCAAACACTGAAGCTTTCTTT. It encodes CASRRGGANTEAFF.

This clonotype was observed at least ten times. CDR3 loop: CASSEKTRDRFMETQYF. The CDR3 region has the DNA TGCGCCAGCAGCGAGAAGACCCGGGACAGGTTTATGGAGACCCAGTACTTC. V is TRBV10-1 and J is TRBJ2-5, with TRBD1 matching over 8 bases. The CDR3 is 17 amino acids. Germline CDR1 is WNHNN and CDR2 is SYGVQD (reference sequence). V was clipped by 6 bases and J by 5 bases; unmatched bases: 17.

This chain connects TRBV5-1 to TRBJ2-1; D unresolved. CDR3 length equals 15 residues. Per the germline V gene, CDR1 is SGHRS and CDR2 is YFSETQ. V lost 4 bases and J 0 bases, leaving 11 bases between the germline ends. CDR3 in DNA: TGCGCCAGCAGCCCCGCCTTGTCCTCCTACAATGAGCAGTTCTTC. Translated, it gives CASSPALSSYNEQFF.

The V and J genes are TRBV5-5 and TRBJ2-2; either TRBD1 or TRBD2 may supply D (5 bases each). The CDR3 extends over 17 amino acids. Germline CDR1 and CDR2: SGHKS and YYEKEE (reference sequence). Between the trimmed V and J ends, which lost 0 bases and 0 bases, there was a span of 12 bases. CDR3 loop: CASSLAGQGPNTGELFF. The CDR3 bases are TGTGCCAGCAGCTTGGCGGGGCAGGGTCCGAACACCGGGGAGCTGTTTTTT.

The V and J genes are TRBV20-1 and TRBJ1-4; 7 nucleotides match TRBD1. The CDR3 extends over 14 amino acids. V was clipped by 2 bases and J by 5 bases; unmatched bases: 5. Per the germline V gene, CDR1 is DFQATT and CDR2 is SNEGSKA (reference sequence). Written as DNA, the CDR3 is TGCAGTGCTAGATCTGGGACAGTGAATGAAAAACTGTTTTTT. Translation: CSARSGTVNEKLFF.

This clonotype was seen a few times. The chain employs TRBV29-1 and TRBJ2-2; TRBD2 agrees at 12 bases. Germline trimming cut 4 bases from V and 5 bases from J; bases unmatched to any gene: 8. Per germline, CDR1 SQVTM and CDR2 ANQGSEA. CDR3 length: 16 residues. The CDR3 region has the DNA TGCAGCGTTGTAGGACTAGCGGGAAGTAGGACCGGGGAGCTGTTTTTT. It translates to CSVVGLAGSRTGELFF.

CDR3 nucleotide sequence: TGTGCCAGCAGTTTATCGGGACAGGGGGCGCGGAATGAGCAGTTCTTC. Its protein product is CASSLSGQGARNEQFF. This chain connects TRBV28 to TRBJ2-1, with 12 bases that match TRBD1. The CDR3 totals 16 residues. CDR1 MDHEN and CDR2 SYDVKM come from the germline V gene. The V segment lost 1 base and the J segment 7 bases; nucleotides outside the gene matches: 5. Supplemented by reference TRBV28 and TRBJ2-1, the full variable domain reads DVKVTQSSRYLVKRTGEKVFLECVQDMDHENMFWYRQDPGLGLRLIYFSYDVKMKEKGDIPEGYSVSREKKERFSLILESASTNQTSMYLCASSLSGQGARNEQFFGPGTRLTVL.

This clonotype was picked up a small number of times. J is TRBJ2-7 and V is TRBV20-1; 7 bases align to TRBD2. The germline V gene encodes CDR1 DFQATT and CDR2 SNEGSKA (reference sequence). This CDR3 comprises 15 residues. V shed 3 bases and J 2 bases; nucleotides not matched to a gene: 10. In nucleotides, the CDR3 is TGCAGTGCTAGTCGTTCTAGCGGAGCAACCTACGAGCAGTACTTC. Amino acids: CSASRSSGATYEQYF.

This clonotype showed up just a few times. V usage is TRBV7-8 and J usage is TRBJ2-5; 10 bases map to TRBD2. Germline-derived CDR1 and CDR2 are SGHVS and FQNEAQ. The ends lost 4 bases at V and 3 bases at J; junction bases unmatched: 8. This CDR3 spans 16 amino acids. The CDR3 reads CASSSTSGIVKETQYF. CDR3 sequence (DNA): TGTGCCAGCAGCTCAACTAGCGGGATAGTGAAAGAGACCCAGTACTTC. The full variable domain, with the rest looked up from reference TRBV7-8 and TRBJ2-5, is GAGVSQSPRYKVAKRGQDVALRCDPISGHVSLFWYQQALGQGPEFLTYFQNEAQLDKSGLPSDRFFAERPEGSVSTLKIQRTQQEDSAVYLCASSSTSGIVKETQYFGPGTRLLVL.

The chain joins TRBV27 to TRBJ1-1, with no clear D. The CDR3 loop spans 13 amino acids. CDR1 MNHEY and CDR2 SMNVEV come from the germline V gene (reference sequence). V was clipped by 3 bases and J by 1 base, with 6 bases between them. The CDR3 DNA reads TGTGCCAGCAGTTTTGAGAGGAACACTGAAGCTTTCTTT. Protein sequence: CASSFERNTEAFF.

The rearrangement joins TRBV6-1 to TRBJ2-7; D gene ambiguous. The CDR3 has 15 residues. Germline V gives CDR1 MNHNS, CDR2 SASEGT. The V gene lost 5 bases and the J gene lost 2 bases, with 16 bases spanning the gap. The CDR3 spells CASSTTDGRTYEQYF. The CDR3 DNA reads as TGTGCCAGCAGTACGACGGACGGCCGAACCTACGAGCAGTACTTC.

This clonotype has more than one count but fewer than ten. The chain joins TRBV6-1 to TRBJ2-7, with 10 bases identical to TRBD1. The CDR3 is 14 residues long. V was clipped by 8 bases and J by 7 bases; unmatched bases: 11. In germline, CDR1 is MNHNS, CDR2 SASEGT. CDR3 protein: CASATRDRGREQYF. The DNA for the CDR3 is TGTGCCAGCGCAACCCGGGACAGGGGTCGGGAGCAGTACTTC.

The genes are TRBV29-1 and TRBJ1-1; 8 nucleotides match TRBD1. The CDR3 is 16 residues long. The germline CDR1 and CDR2 sequences are SQVTM and ANQGSEA. V dropped 7 bases and J dropped 1; count of bases not matched to a gene: 14. The CDR3 loop is CSAYFGQGRSNTEAFF. In nucleotides, the CDR3 is TGCAGCGCGTACTTCGGACAGGGCCGATCGAACACTGAAGCTTTCTTT.

The chain joins TRBV25-1 to TRBJ1-2; 7 nucleotides agree with TRBD1. The germline CDR1 and CDR2 sequences are MGHDK and SYGVNS. Trimming removed 8 bases from V and 4 bases from J; junction bases left unmatched: 16. CDR3 length: 16 amino acids. DNA of the CDR3: TGTGCCAGCCGAGGGCCGAGGGGGCATTTGATCTATGGCTACACCTTC. This encodes CASRGPRGHLIYGYTF.

V gene TRBV7-2 combines with J gene TRBJ1-1; D perhaps matches TRBD1 (5 bases). The V end lost 7 bases, the J end lost 4 bases, and 16 bases lay between the germline ends. Germline lookup yields CDR1 SGHTA and CDR2 FQGNSA. This CDR3 is 14 amino acids long. The CDR3 sequence is CASTRGAQGTEAFF. CDR3 coding DNA: TGTGCCAGCACCAGAGGGGCTCAAGGCACTGAAGCTTTCTTT.

The chain is built from TRBV6-5 and TRBJ2-3; D tentatively reads TRBD1 or TRBD2 (6 bases each). Looked up from germline, CDR1 is MNHEY and CDR2 is SVGAGI. Trimming removed 0 bases from V and 5 bases from J, with 24 bases in between. This CDR3 region has 19 residues. CDR3 sequence: CASSYSWGGPGEGGDTQYF. As DNA, the CDR3 is TGTGCCAGCAGTTACTCGTGGGGAGGACCAGGGGAAGGTGGAGATACGCAGTATTTT.

This clonotype was observed at least ten times. The V gene is TRBV6-1, the J gene TRBJ1-2, with D unclear. The CDR3 consists of 16 residues. Germline lookup yields CDR1 MNHNS and CDR2 SASEGT. Between the trimmed V and J ends, which lost 2 bases and 1 base, there was a span of 14 bases. The CDR3 nucleotides read TGTGCCAGCAGTGAATCTGACTTACCTCTTAACTATGGCTACACCTTC. Its translation: CASSESDLPLNYGYTF.

J is TRBJ2-7 and V is TRBV28; no definite D call. Trimming took off 5 bases at V and 9 bases at J, with 11 bases between the two ends. The CDR3 length is 11 residues. CDR1 is MDHEN and CDR2 is SYDVKM in the germline V gene. The CDR3 spells CASSIRQTQYF. CDR3 DNA sequence: TGTGCCAGCAGTATTAGACAAACGCAGTACTTC.

This clonotype came up a few times. The chain links TRBV20-1 to TRBJ2-5; D unresolved. The V gene's germline CDR1 is DFQATT and CDR2 SNEGSKA (reference sequence). Trimming pared 0 bases from V and 1 base from J, leaving 12 bases between. The CDR3 covers 15 residues. CDR3 residues: CSARDAATGQETQYF. CDR3 DNA: TGCAGTGCTAGAGATGCCGCGACTGGCCAAGAGACCCAGTACTTC.

This rearrangement joins TRBV7-3 to TRBJ2-1, with D unclear. The CDR3 loop spans 15 amino acids. Germline CDR1 and CDR2: SGHTA and FQGTGA. The V end was cut by 5 bases, the J end by 10 bases, with 21 bases between. As DNA, the CDR3 is TGTGCCAGCAGCCCAATAAACGTAGACGCTGGAGAGCAGTTCTTC. This sequence encodes CASSPINVDAGEQFF.

For this clonotype: Sequence at one end of the junction differs from germline and may be a read error. The chain joins TRBV4-1 to TRBJ1-2, with D maybe TRBD1 (6 bases). Per germline, CDR1 MGHRA and CDR2 YSYEKL. The CDR3 has 15 amino acids. The CDR3 sequence is CASSPTIQGNDGYTF. In DNA form, the CDR3 reads TGCGCCAGCAGCCCGACGATACAGGGTAACGATGGCTACACCTTC.